Shown below are 9 T cell receptor beta chains from a single sample sequenced in a study of PD-1 blockade in classical Hodgkin lymphoma. Method: immunoSEQ multiplex PCR; TCRdb's copy keeps in-frame clones and lacks some. There are about 33,000 clones in the sample; around 94% occur only once, and roughly 2% lies in the top ten. Time point indicated: newly diagnosed, previously untreated cHL patient sample. The sequenced material came from peripheral blood mononuclear cells (PBMCs). Receptor source: a human donor with classical Hodgkin lymphoma.

The chain has TRBV15 and TRBJ1-6, with 8 positions matching TRBD1. The CDR3 contains 16 residues. The J segment lost 2 bases and the V segment lost 4 bases, leaving 4 bases of the junction unmatched. The germline CDR1 and CDR2 sequences are LNHNV and YYDKDF (reference sequence). The CDR3 coding sequence is TGTGCCACCAGCAACTACAGGGGGACCTATAATTCACCCCTCCACTTT. Encoded protein: CATSNYRGTYNSPLHF.

The genes are TRBV28 and TRBJ2-3; D gene ambiguous. The CDR3 has 12 residues. Trimming took off 6 bases at V and 0 bases at J, with 4 bases between the two ends. Germline CDR1 reads MDHEN; CDR2 reads SYDVKM. The CDR3 DNA follows: TGTGCCAGCAGCCATAGCACAGATACGCAGTATTTT. Amino acids: CASSHSTDTQYF. Variable domain in full (rest from reference TRBV28 and TRBJ2-3): DVKVTQSSRYLVKRTGEKVFLECVQDMDHENMFWYRQDPGLGLRLIYFSYDVKMKEKGDIPEGYSVSREKKERFSLILESASTNQTSMYLCASSHSTDTQYFGPGTRLTVL.

The rearrangement joins TRBV6-1 to TRBJ2-7; tentatively, D is TRBD1 or TRBD2 (6 bases each). V was shortened by 5 bases and J by 2 bases, with 16 bases between the two germline ends. This CDR3 has 15 residues. Per the germline V gene, CDR1 is MNHNS and CDR2 is SASEGT. The CDR3 loop reads CASSPLTGAPYEQYF. CDR3 sequence (DNA): TGTGCCAGCAGTCCCTTGACGGGGGCTCCCTACGAGCAGTACTTC.

The V gene is TRBV6-5, the J gene TRBJ2-2, with 7 positions matching TRBD2. The CDR3 is 14 residues long. Per germline, CDR1 MNHEY and CDR2 SVGAGI. The ends lost 2 bases at V and 6 bases at J; junction bases unmatched: 3. The CDR3, as DNA: TGTGCCAGCAGTTACGGCCGGGGGGCCGGGGAGCTGTTTTTT. As protein: CASSYGRGAGELFF.

The rearrangement links TRBV19 to TRBJ1-6; 7 bases align to TRBD1. V lost 2 bases and J lost 2; bases outside the gene matches: 6. The CDR3 consists of 17 residues. Germline V CDR1 and CDR2: LNHDA, SQIVND (reference sequence). In DNA form, the CDR3 reads TGTGCCAGTAGTATACGAGGGACAGTAACCTATAATTCACCCCTCCACTTT. This codes for CASSIRGTVTYNSPLHF.

The rearrangement links TRBV29-1 to TRBJ2-3, with a possible D match to TRBD2 (5 bases). V lost 4 bases and J lost 2, with 13 bases in between. The CDR3 loop spans 14 amino acids. Per the germline V gene, CDR1 is SQVTM and CDR2 is ANQGSEA. The CDR3 region is CSVGLAFITDTQYF. The CDR3 DNA reads as TGCAGCGTTGGTCTAGCTTTTATCACAGATACGCAGTATTTT.

The rearrangement joins TRBV11-2 to TRBJ2-7, with TRBD2 matching 9 bases. The trim removed 4 bases at V and 0 bases at J, leaving 4 bases unmatched. Germline lookup yields CDR1 SGHAT and CDR2 FQNNGV. The CDR3 runs 15 residues. The CDR3 DNA follows: TGTGCCAGCAGCTCACTAGCGGGCCGCTCCTACGAGCAGTACTTC. As protein: CASSSLAGRSYEQYF.

The genes are TRBV7-9 and TRBJ1-1, with 7 bases identical to TRBD1. The CDR3 is 15 amino acids. In germline, CDR1 is SEHNR, CDR2 FQNEAQ (reference sequence). The ends lost 5 bases at V and 3 bases at J; junction bases unmatched: 9. Written as DNA, the CDR3 is TGTGCCAGCAGCGCAGCGACAGGGTGGGACACTGAAGCTTTCTTT. As protein: CASSAATGWDTEAFF.

V is TRBV7-3 and J is TRBJ2-5; D gene uncertain. Germline values: CDR1 SGHTA, CDR2 FQGTGA. Deletions cut 5 bases from V and 1 base from J, with 8 bases between. This CDR3 spans 13 amino acids. CDR3 sequence: CASSPSGQETQYF. CDR3 nucleotides: TGTGCCAGCAGCCCCTCGGGCCAAGAGACCCAGTACTTC.